Listed here are 13 T cell receptor beta chains from one sample, sequenced in a study of blood T cell repertoires in COVID-19. Libraries were prepared by immunoSEQ multiplex PCR; TCRdb keeps only in-frame clonotypes and omits some of them. This table has around 260,000 clones, about nine tenths appearing once. The sequenced sample was PBMCs or T cells enriched from blood (not recorded which). Receptor source: a woman aged 25 to 39 who had recovered from COVID-19.

Concerning this clone: A read error may produce the germline difference seen at one junction end. The V and J genes are TRBV7-3 and TRBJ2-2; 8 bases are shared with TRBD2. This CDR3 region has 17 residues. Germline V gene lookup returns CDR1 SGHTA and CDR2 FQGTGA. In nucleotides, the CDR3 is TGTGCCAGCAGCGCCCAGGTGGGACTAGAAAACACCGGGGAGCCGTTTTTT. Residues: CASSAQVGLENTGEPFF.

The chain has TRBV19 and TRBJ2-7, with 8 positions matching TRBD2. J gave up 3 bases and V 6 bases, and 7 bases lay outside the gene matches. The CDR3 spans 14 residues. CDR1 LNHDA and CDR2 SQIVND come from the germline V gene (reference sequence). The CDR3 sequence is CASSTLAGYYEQYF. The CDR3 bases are TGTGCCAGTAGCACCCTAGCGGGCTACTACGAGCAGTACTTC.

This rearrangement joins TRBV5-1 to TRBJ2-3; no definite D call. The CDR3 runs to 16 residues. CDR1 SGHRS and CDR2 YFSETQ come from the germline V gene. The V gene lost 4 bases and the J gene lost 2 bases, with 17 bases spanning the gap. The CDR3, as DNA: TGCGCCAGCAGCGACTCCCCCCGGATACACACAGATACGCAGTATTTT. It yields the protein CASSDSPRIHTDTQYF.

The chain recombines TRBV7-2 with TRBJ2-1, with TRBD2 matching 11 bases. CDR1 SGHTA and CDR2 FQGNSA come from the germline V gene. V shed 2 bases and J 9 bases; nucleotides not matched to a gene: 12. The CDR3 loop spans 17 amino acids. In DNA, the CDR3 is TGTGCCAGCAGCTTACCGGGGGCTAGCGGGAGGATAGGTGAGCAGTTCTTC. It translates to CASSLPGASGRIGEQFF.

The gene calls are TRBV6-2 or TRBV6-3 and TRBJ2-1; 15 bases map to TRBD2. Germline V CDR1 and CDR2: MNHEY, SVGEGT. CDR3 length equals 20 residues. The J segment lost 9 bases and the V segment lost 2 bases, leaving 17 bases of the junction unmatched. CDR3: CASSYPRGLAGGSPGGEQFF. The CDR3, as DNA: TGTGCCAGCAGTTACCCAAGGGGACTAGCGGGAGGCTCCCCCGGGGGTGAGCAGTTCTTC.

The rearrangement joins TRBV5-1 to TRBJ1-6, with unresolved D. This CDR3 region has 16 residues. Germline V gives CDR1 SGHRS, CDR2 YFSETQ. The V gene lost 0 bases and the J gene lost 0 bases, with 7 bases spanning the gap. CDR3 loop: CASSLVGSSYNSPLHF. CDR3 nucleotide sequence: TGCGCCAGCAGCTTGGTAGGGAGCTCCTATAATTCACCCCTCCACTTT.

The gene calls are TRBV29-1 and TRBJ1-1; D is unclear. Germline V gene lookup returns CDR1 SQVTM and CDR2 ANQGSEA. The CDR3 sequence is 10 residues long. Trimming cost V 6 bases and J 7 bases, with 9 bases left between them. The CDR3 spells CSVGALEAFF. DNA of the CDR3: TGCAGCGTGGGAGCCCTTGAAGCTTTCTTT.

The chain carries TRBV6-4 and TRBJ2-2; no firm D call. The CDR3 loop spans 14 amino acids. With 2 bases removed from V and 4 bases from J, the gap between germline ends came to 8 bases. Germline V gene sequence: CDR1 MRHNA, CDR2 SNTAGT. The chain's CDR3 is CASSDGQTTGELFF. The CDR3 DNA reads TGTGCCAGCAGTGACGGGCAGACCACCGGGGAGCTGTTTTTT.

The CDR3 coding sequence is TGCAGCGTTGGGGGAGGGAAGTTGGCCTATGGCTACACCTTC. This codes for CSVGGGKLAYGYTF. The V gene is TRBV29-1, the J gene TRBJ1-2; no clear D. V lost 4 bases, J lost 4 bases, and 16 bases lay in between. The CDR3 sequence is 14 residues long. CDR1 SQVTM and CDR2 ANQGSEA come from the germline V gene.

The chain recombines TRBV29-1 with TRBJ1-2; the match to TRBD1 covers 7 bases. Germline CDR1 reads SQVTM; CDR2 reads ANQGSEA. Trimming cost V 2 bases and J 4 bases; bases outside gene matches: 4. The CDR3 loop spans 13 amino acids. CDR3 residues: CSVEYRGGYGYTF. The CDR3 nucleotides read TGCAGCGTTGAATACAGGGGAGGCTATGGCTACACCTTC.

The chain uses TRBV28 and TRBJ1-5; 8 positions match TRBD1. This CDR3 spans 16 amino acids. V lost 4 bases to trimming and J lost 3 bases; unmatched junction nucleotides: 8. Germline loops: CDR1 MDHEN, CDR2 SYDVKM. As DNA, the CDR3 is TGTGCCAGCAGTTCCCGAGACAGGGGAGTCAATCAGCCCCAGCATTTT. It translates to CASSSRDRGVNQPQHF.

The V and J genes are TRBV20-1 and TRBJ2-7; possible D gene TRBD2, 6 bases. The CDR3 runs 15 residues. Between the trimmed V and J ends, which lost 3 bases and 7 bases, there was a span of 22 bases. CDR1 DFQATT and CDR2 SNEGSKA come from the germline V gene (reference sequence). CDR3: CSASSLEGDSREQYF. The DNA of the CDR3 is TGCAGTGCTAGTAGCTTGGAGGGCGATTCTCGGGAGCAGTACTTC.

The chain employs TRBV6-5 and TRBJ1-2; D unclear. Germline lookup yields CDR1 MNHEY and CDR2 SVGAGI. V was clipped by 7 bases and J by 5 bases, with 17 bases between them. The CDR3 is 14 residues long. The CDR3 loop reads CASMSFEGGYGYTF. CDR3 sequence (DNA): TGTGCCAGCATGTCCTTCGAGGGAGGGTATGGCTACACCTTC.